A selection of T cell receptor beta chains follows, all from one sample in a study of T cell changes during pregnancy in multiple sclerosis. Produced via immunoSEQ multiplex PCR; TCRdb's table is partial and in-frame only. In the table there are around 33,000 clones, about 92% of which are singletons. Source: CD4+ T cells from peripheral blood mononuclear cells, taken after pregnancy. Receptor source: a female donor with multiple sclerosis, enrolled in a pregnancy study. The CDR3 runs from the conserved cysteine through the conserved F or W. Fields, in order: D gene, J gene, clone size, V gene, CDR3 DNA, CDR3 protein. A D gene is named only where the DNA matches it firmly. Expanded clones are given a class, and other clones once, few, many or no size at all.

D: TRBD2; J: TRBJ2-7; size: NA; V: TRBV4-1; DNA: TGCGCCAGCAGCCAAAGTAGGACTAGCGGTTTCTACGAGCAGTACTTC; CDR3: CASSQSRTSGFYEQYF
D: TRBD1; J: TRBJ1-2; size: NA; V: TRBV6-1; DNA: TGTGCCAGTGAACAGGGGATCTATGGCTACACCTTC; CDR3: CASEQGIYGYTF
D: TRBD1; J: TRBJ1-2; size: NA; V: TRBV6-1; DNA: TGTGCCAGCACCTACCGGGACAGGGACGGCTACACCTTC; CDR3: CASTYRDRDGYTF
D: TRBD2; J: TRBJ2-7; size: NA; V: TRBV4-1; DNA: TGCGCCAGCAGCCAAGCGACCAGCGGGAGGGCGGACGAGCAGTACTTC; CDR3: CASSQATSGRADEQYF
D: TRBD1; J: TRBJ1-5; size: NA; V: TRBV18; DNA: TGTGCCAGCTCTCTGGGGACAGGGGATGATCAGCCCCAGCATTTT; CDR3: CASSLGTGDDQPQHF
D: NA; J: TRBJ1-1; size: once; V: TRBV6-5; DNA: TGTGCCAGCAGACCACAAAGGGAGGACACTGAAGCTTTCTTT; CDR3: CASRPQREDTEAFF
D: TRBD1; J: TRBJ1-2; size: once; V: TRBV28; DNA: TGTGCCAGCAGTTCGACTCCACAGGGGGTGGGGGGCTACACCTTC; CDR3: CASSSTPQGVGGYTF
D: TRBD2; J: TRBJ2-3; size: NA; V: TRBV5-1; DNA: TGCGCCAGCAGCTTGGTTCTAGCGGGGGCCACAGATACGCAGTATTTT; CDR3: CASSLVLAGATDTQYF
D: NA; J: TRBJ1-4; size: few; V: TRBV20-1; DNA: TGCAGTGCTAGGGAGGAAAAACTGTTTTTT; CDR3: CSAREEKLFF
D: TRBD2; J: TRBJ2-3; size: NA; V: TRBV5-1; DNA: TGCGCCAGCAGCTCCGGGACTAGCGGGACCTCAGATACGCAGTATTTT; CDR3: CASSSGTSGTSDTQYF
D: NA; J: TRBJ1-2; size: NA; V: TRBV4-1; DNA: TGCGCCAGCAGCCAAGATCCGGGGTATGGCTACACCTTC; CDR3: CASSQDPGYGYTF
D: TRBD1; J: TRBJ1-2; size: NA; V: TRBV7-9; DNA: TGTGCCAGCAGCTTTCCGGGACAGGGCTCTAGCTATGGCTACACCTTC; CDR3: CASSFPGQGSSYGYTF
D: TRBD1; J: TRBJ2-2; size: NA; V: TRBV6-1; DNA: TGTGCCAGCAGTGAAGAGACAGGGGGCAACACCGGGGAGCTGTTTTTT; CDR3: CASSEETGGNTGELFF